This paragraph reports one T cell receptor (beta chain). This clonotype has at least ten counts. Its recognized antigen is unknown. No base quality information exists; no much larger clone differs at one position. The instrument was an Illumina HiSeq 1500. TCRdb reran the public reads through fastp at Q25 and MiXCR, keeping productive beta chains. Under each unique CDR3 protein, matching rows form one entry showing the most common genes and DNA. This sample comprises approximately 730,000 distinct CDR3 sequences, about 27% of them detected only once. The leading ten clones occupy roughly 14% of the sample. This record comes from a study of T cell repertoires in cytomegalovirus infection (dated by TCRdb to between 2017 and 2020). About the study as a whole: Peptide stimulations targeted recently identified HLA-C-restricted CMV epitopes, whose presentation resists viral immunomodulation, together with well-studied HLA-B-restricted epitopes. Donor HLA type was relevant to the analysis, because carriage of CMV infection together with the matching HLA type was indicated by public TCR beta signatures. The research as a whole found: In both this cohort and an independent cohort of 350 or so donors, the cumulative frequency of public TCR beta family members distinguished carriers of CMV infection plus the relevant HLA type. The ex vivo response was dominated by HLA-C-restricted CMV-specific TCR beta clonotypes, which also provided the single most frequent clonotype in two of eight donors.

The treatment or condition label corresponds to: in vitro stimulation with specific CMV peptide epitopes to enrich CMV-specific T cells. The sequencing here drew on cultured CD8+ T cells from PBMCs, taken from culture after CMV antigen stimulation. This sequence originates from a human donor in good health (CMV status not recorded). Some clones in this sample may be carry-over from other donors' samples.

The bases read TGTGCCAGCAGCCCGCGGACGGAGGAACCCTACGAGCAGTACGTC. Protein translation: CASSPRTEEPYEQYV. The rearrangement combines TRBV7-2 with TRBJ2-7; TRBD2 is a possible D gene, resting on 5 matching bases. In the germline V gene, CDR1 corresponds to SGHTA and CDR2 to FQGNSA. The junction carries 16 bases between V and J, which are trimmed by 5 bases and 2 bases respectively. From its cysteine to its valine, the CDR3 spans 15 amino acids. Only the CDR3 part of the read is kept: 45 bases, read in frame from the first base.